Presented here are 15 T cell receptor beta chains from one specimen sequenced in a study of human T cells and chemical hapten exposure. Time point given: pre-sensitization, week 0. As to treatment: therapeutic diphenylcyclopropenone sensitization with weekly scalp DPC. Each CDR3 protein gets one entry after TCRdb re-called the RACE reads with MiXCR. In the table there are 300,000 to 450,000 distinct CDR3 sequences, approximately 5.1% of which are singletons. Sequenced here: whole blood, sampled in connection with sensitization to the hapten diphenylcyclopropenone (DPC). The source of these receptors is a woman between 50 and 59 years old with alopecia areata. Some clones in this sample may be carry-over from other donors' samples.

This clonotype was seen a handful of times. This rearrangement joins TRBV3-1 to TRBJ2-5, with TRBD2 matching 11 bases. This CDR3 has 17 residues. The germline CDR1 and CDR2 sequences are LGHDT and YNNKEL (reference sequence). Trimming cost V 4 bases and J 1 base; bases outside gene matches: 8. CDR3 nucleotides: TGTGCCAGCAGCCCTACCGCCGGGACTAGCGGCCAAGAGACCCAGTACTTC. This translates into CASSPTAGTSGQETQYF.

This clonotype was observed a handful of times. The CDR3 DNA sequence: TGTGCCAGCAGCATGGGACAGGGGGCTCGTGAAAAACTGTTTTTT. This sequence encodes CASSMGQGAREKLFF. The chain recombines TRBV7-9 with TRBJ1-4, with 12 bases aligning to TRBD1. V was clipped by 5 bases and J by 7 bases; unmatched bases: 5. Germline-derived CDR1 and CDR2 are SEHNR and FQNEAQ (reference sequence). The CDR3 is 15 amino acids.

This clonotype was counted at least ten times. CDR3 nucleotide sequence: TGCGCCAGCAGCTTGAGGACAGGGGGGACCGGAACCGGGGAGCTGTTTTTT. Residues: CASSLRTGGTGTGELFF. This sequence joins TRBV5-1 and TRBJ2-2; TRBD1 agrees at 10 bases. The CDR3 runs 17 residues. Germline loops: CDR1 SGHRS, CDR2 YFSETQ. The junction had 8 bases not matched to a gene; V was cut back by 1 base and J by 5 bases.

This clonotype was observed many times. V usage is TRBV3-1 and J usage is TRBJ2-2; D remains ambiguous. This CDR3 is built from 14 residues. Per germline, CDR1 LGHDT and CDR2 YNNKEL (reference sequence). Deletions cut 5 bases from V and 0 bases from J, with 7 bases between. CDR3 amino acids: CASSSSTNTGELFF. The CDR3 DNA reads as TGTGCCAGCAGCTCCTCCACGAACACCGGGGAGCTGTTTTTT.

The chain employs TRBV2 and TRBJ1-5; D ambiguous. Germline V gives CDR1 SNHLY, CDR2 FYNNEI. The CDR3 covers 14 residues. With 5 bases removed from V and 0 bases from J, the gap between germline ends came to 8 bases. The DNA of the CDR3 is TGTGCCAGCAGTCCATACTTTAGCAATCAGCCCCAGCATTTT. It yields the protein CASSPYFSNQPQHF.

A few counts support this clonotype. The chain recombines TRBV13 with TRBJ1-1; no firm D call. Trimming shortened V by 0 bases and J by 0 bases, and 14 bases separated the two germline ends. CDR1 is PRHDT and CDR2 is FYEKMQ in the germline V gene (reference sequence). This CDR3 has 17 amino acids. CDR3 bases: TGTGCCAGCAGCTTAGGGGGCAGGCCCTCTATGAACACTGAAGCTTTCTTT. Translation: CASSLGGRPSMNTEAFF.

The genes are TRBV20-1 and TRBJ1-6, with TRBD1 matching 7 bases. Per the germline V gene, CDR1 is DFQATT and CDR2 is SNEGSKA (reference sequence). After removal of 0 bases from V and 10 bases from J, the junction contained 9 bases not matched to a gene. The CDR3 length is 15 residues. As DNA, the CDR3 is TGCAGTGCTAGAGATGGGACCCAGGGGGGATCACCCCTCCACTTT. Protein product: CSARDGTQGGSPLHF.

The CDR3 spells CSVGGYNEQFF. CDR3 bases: TGCAGCGTTGGGGGCTACAATGAGCAGTTCTTC. The genes are TRBV29-1 and TRBJ2-1; unclear D gene. The V and J ends lost 4 bases and 3 bases respectively, with 4 bases between them. The germline gives CDR1 SQVTM, CDR2 ANQGSEA. This CDR3 has 11 amino acids.

This clonotype occurred many times. The chain recombines TRBV6-5 with TRBJ2-3, with 9 bases that match TRBD2. CDR3 length: 15 amino acids. Germline CDR1 MNHEY, CDR2 SVGAGI. V lost 6 bases, J lost 0 bases, and 4 bases stayed unmatched. The CDR3 is CASSSSGGSTDTQYF. The CDR3 bases are TGTGCCAGCAGCAGTAGCGGGGGTAGCACAGATACGCAGTATTTT.

The chain recombines TRBV28 with TRBJ2-7, with D possibly being TRBD2 (7 bases). V was cut by 5 bases and J by 4 bases, with 15 bases left in between. Germline V gives CDR1 MDHEN, CDR2 SYDVKM. This CDR3 comprises 14 residues. The CDR3 sequence: CASSLSRGGYEQYF. The DNA of the CDR3 is TGTGCCAGCAGTCTTTCTAGGGGGGGATACGAGCAGTACTTC.

The CDR3 spells CASSPEHASTDTQYF. CDR3 DNA sequence: TGCGCCAGCAGTCCCGAGCACGCTAGCACAGATACGCAGTATTTT. The genes are TRBV5-1 and TRBJ2-3; D is unresolved. The length of the CDR3 is 15 residues. V lost 5 bases to trimming and J lost 0 bases, with 13 bases between them. From germline, CDR1 is SGHRS and CDR2 YFSETQ.

This chain joins TRBV27 and TRBJ1-2; TRBD1 matches 7 bases. The germline CDR1 and CDR2 sequences are MNHEY and SMNVEV (reference sequence). Trimming removed 6 bases from V and 5 bases from J; junction bases left unmatched: 9. The CDR3 loop spans 14 amino acids. CDR3 DNA: TGTGCCAGCAGAGATACAGGGGTATTATATGGCTACACCTTC. As protein: CASRDTGVLYGYTF.

This clonotype was picked up many times. The chain recombines TRBV10-3 with TRBJ2-6, with D unclear. CDR3 size: 15 residues. V gave up 3 bases and J gave up 2 bases, with 8 bases separating them. The germline V gene has CDR1 ENHRY and CDR2 SYGVKD. The CDR3 sequence is CAISEGLPGANVLTF. For the CDR3, the DNA is TGTGCCATCAGTGAAGGCCTCCCTGGGGCCAACGTCCTGACTTTC.

The table lists this clonotype with many counts. The chain uses TRBV12-3 or TRBV12-4 and TRBJ2-4, with D possibly being TRBD1 (5 bases). V gave up 3 bases and J gave up 0 bases, with 9 bases separating them. This CDR3 is 15 amino acids long. The chain's CDR3 is CASSFTGIAKNIQYF. In DNA form, the CDR3 reads TGTGCCAGCAGTTTTACAGGAATAGCCAAAAACATTCAGTACTTC.

This clonotype was picked up many times. The chain is built from TRBV19 and TRBJ2-2; no reliable D call. The germline V and J ends were trimmed by 3 bases and 4 bases, with 12 bases remaining between them. Germline V CDR1 and CDR2: LNHDA, SQIVND (reference sequence). This CDR3 spans 15 amino acids. The CDR3 nucleotides are TGTGCCAGTAGTATGGCGGCAAGGACCACCGGGGAGCTGTTTTTT. Translating gives CASSMAARTTGELFF.